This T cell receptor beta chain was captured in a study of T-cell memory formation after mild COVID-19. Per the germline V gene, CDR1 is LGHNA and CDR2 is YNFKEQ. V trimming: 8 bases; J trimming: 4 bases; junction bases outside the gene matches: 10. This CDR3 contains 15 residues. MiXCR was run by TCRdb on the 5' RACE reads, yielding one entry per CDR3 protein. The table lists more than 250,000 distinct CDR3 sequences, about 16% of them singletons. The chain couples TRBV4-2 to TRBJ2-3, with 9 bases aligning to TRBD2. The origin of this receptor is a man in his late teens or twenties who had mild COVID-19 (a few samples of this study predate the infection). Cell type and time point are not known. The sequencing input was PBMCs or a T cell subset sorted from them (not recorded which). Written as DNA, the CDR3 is TGTGCCAGCCAACTCCGTAGCGGGGGCTCAGATACGCAGTATTTT. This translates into CASQLRSGGSDTQYF.